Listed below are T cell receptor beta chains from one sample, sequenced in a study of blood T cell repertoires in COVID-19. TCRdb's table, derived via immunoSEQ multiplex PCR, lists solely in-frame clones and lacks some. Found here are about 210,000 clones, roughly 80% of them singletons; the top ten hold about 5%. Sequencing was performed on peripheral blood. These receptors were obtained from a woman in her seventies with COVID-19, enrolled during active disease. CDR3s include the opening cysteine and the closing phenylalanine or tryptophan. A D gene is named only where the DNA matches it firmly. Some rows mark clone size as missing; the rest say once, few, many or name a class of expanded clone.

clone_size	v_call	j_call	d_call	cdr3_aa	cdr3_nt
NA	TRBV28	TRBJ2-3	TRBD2	CASSLWTSGRDPDTQYF	TGTGCCAGCAGTCTTTGGACTAGCGGGAGGGACCCAGATACGCAGTATTTT
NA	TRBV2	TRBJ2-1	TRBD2	CASSVLAGGSTEQFF	TGTGCCAGCAGTGTTTTAGCGGGAGGGTCGACTGAGCAGTTCTTC
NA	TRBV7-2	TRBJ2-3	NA	CASSLRVPGTDTQYF	TGTGCCAGCAGCTTACGAGTTCCGGGCACAGATACGCAGTATTTT
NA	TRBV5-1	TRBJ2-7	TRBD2	CASRFTGGKGEQYF	TGCGCCAGCCGTTTTACGGGAGGGAAGGGCGAGCAGTACTTC
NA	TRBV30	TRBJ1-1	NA	CAWRPLGVPTEAFF	TGTGCCTGGAGGCCATTGGGAGTCCCCACTGAAGCTTTCTTT
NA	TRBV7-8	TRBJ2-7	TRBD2	CASSLRWPSGFHEQYF	TGTGCCAGCAGCTTAAGGTGGCCTAGCGGATTCCACGAGCAGTACTTC
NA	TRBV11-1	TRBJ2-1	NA	CASSLMATSSYNEQFF	TGTGCCAGCAGCTTAATGGCTACTAGCTCCTACAATGAGCAGTTCTTC
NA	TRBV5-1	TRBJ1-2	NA	CASSLGSASNYGYTF	TGCGCCAGCAGCTTGGGTTCAGCTAGTAACTATGGCTACACCTTC
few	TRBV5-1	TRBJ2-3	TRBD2	CASSLAGVVDTQYF	TGCGCCAGCAGCTTAGCGGGAGTGGTAGATACGCAGTATTTT
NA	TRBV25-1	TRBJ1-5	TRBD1	CASSEGGTGRYQPQHF	TGTGCCAGCAGTGAGGGGGGGACAGGGCGCTATCAGCCCCAGCATTTT
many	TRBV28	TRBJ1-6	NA	CASSPVYNSPLHF	TGTGCCAGCAGCCCTGTCTATAATTCACCCCTCCACTTT
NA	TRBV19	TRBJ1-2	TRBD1	CASSRDRGGYNGYTF	TGTGCCAGTAGCAGAGACAGGGGGGGATATAATGGCTACACCTTC